This T cell receptor (beta chain) stems from a study of CD8 T cells in Susac syndrome. This clonotype was picked up a small number of times. RNA in amounts of 0.5 to 1 ug was reverse transcribed with random hexamers. The TCR beta CDR3 was amplified by immunoSEQ multiplex PCR across 54 Vbeta, 13 Jbeta. TCRdb used MiXCR to reprocess the immunoSEQ multiplex PCR reads, holding one entry per CDR3 protein. The sample carries about 300,000 distinct CDR3 sequences, about 82% recorded once. V trimming: 6 bases; J trimming: 4 bases; junction bases outside the gene matches: 3. The germline V gene encodes CDR1 LNHDA and CDR2 SQIVND (reference sequence). This CDR3 is built from 13 residues. The multiple sclerosis controls were treatment-naive patients, and their relapsing-remitting disease was stable or active. Both CD4+ and CD8+ T cells were negatively isolated, and TEMRA cells underwent FACS enrichment.

The rearrangement joins TRBV19 to TRBJ1-1; 9 positions match TRBD1. This receptor was identified in a human donor with multiple sclerosis. The sample taken for sequencing was CD8+ T cells from PBMCs. CDR3: CASRQGARTEAFF. Written as DNA, the CDR3 is TGTGCCAGTAGACAGGGGGCGCGCACTGAAGCTTTCTTT. The entire variable domain, with the rest obtained from reference TRBV19 and TRBJ1-1, is as follows: DGGITQSPKYLFRKEGQNVTLSCEQNLNHDAMYWYRQDPGQGLRLIYYSQIVNDFQKGDIAEGYSVSREKKESFPLTVTSAQKNPTAFYLCASRQGARTEAFFGQGTRLTVV.